A selection of T cell receptor beta chains follows, all from one sample in a study of blood T cell repertoires in COVID-19. Generated by immunoSEQ multiplex PCR, the TCRdb table keeps only in-frame clones and is missing some. This table has 270,000 or so clones, approximately 89% appearing once. Sequencing used peripheral blood. These receptors were collected from a woman in her twenties or thirties with COVID-19, enrolled during active disease. The CDR3 runs from the conserved cysteine through the conserved F or W. The order of the fields is clone size, V gene, J gene, D gene, CDR3 protein, CDR3 DNA. The D gene is left open where the match is weak. A clone size is listed for some rows: how often the clone was seen (once, few, many), or a class if it is expanded.

.	TRBV28	TRBJ1-5	.	CATITGYQPQHF	TGTGCCACCATAACAGGGTATCAGCCCCAGCATTTT
few	TRBV6-1	TRBJ1-3	.	CASSDGASGNTIYF	TGTGCCAGCAGTGATGGGGCTTCTGGAAACACCATATATTTT
once	TRBV6-5	TRBJ1-2	TRBD1	CASSYSQGVNYGYTF	TGTGCCAGCAGTTACTCTCAGGGGGTTAACTATGGCTACACCTTC
.	TRBV5-1	TRBJ2-2	TRBD2	CASKLAGGTGELFF	TGCGCCAGCAAACTAGCGGGGGGCACCGGGGAGCTGTTTTTT
.	TRBV5-1	TRBJ2-1	.	CASSPHYTLPNEQFF	TGCGCCAGCAGCCCCCACTACACCCTCCCCAATGAGCAGTTCTTC
once	TRBV23-1	TRBJ1-5	TRBD1	CASTPGQGADNQPQHF	TGCGCCAGCACCCCGGGACAGGGGGCCGACAATCAGCCCCAGCATTTT
.	TRBV5-4	TRBJ2-5	TRBD2	CASMTSGGGTKTQYF	TGTGCCAGTATGACTAGCGGGGGAGGCACAAAGACCCAGTACTTC
.	TRBV2	TRBJ1-2	TRBD1	CASSVTGVEGYTF	TGTGCCAGCAGCGTCACAGGGGTTGAGGGCTACACCTTC
.	TRBV5-1	TRBJ2-1	TRBD1	CASSPWTGGNEQFF	TGCGCCAGCAGCCCGTGGACAGGGGGCAATGAGCAGTTCTTC
.	TRBV11-2	TRBJ1-5	.	CASSPGGNQPQHF	TGTGCCAGCAGCCCAGGGGGCAATCAGCCCCAGCATTTT
.	TRBV9	TRBJ1-6	.	CASSVAQGMSPLHF	TGTGCCAGCAGCGTAGCTCAGGGTATGTCACCCCTCCACTTT
.	TRBV13	TRBJ1-1	TRBD1	CASSWTGVNTEAFF	TGTGCCAGCAGTTGGACAGGAGTTAACACTGAAGCTTTCTTT
once	TRBV13	TRBJ2-7	TRBD1	CASRRGGQGYEQYF	TGTGCCAGCAGACGGGGCGGACAGGGCTACGAGCAGTACTTC
.	TRBV5-6	TRBJ1-1	.	CASSLQGLYTEAFF	TGTGCCAGCAGTTTACAGGGATTGTACACTGAAGCTTTCTTT
.	TRBV5-6	TRBJ2-1	.	CASSFYNEQFF	TGTGCCAGCAGCTTTTATAATGAGCAGTTCTTC
.	TRBV12-3/TRBV12-4	TRBJ1-1	.	CASSFTGEAFF	TGTGCCAGCAGTTTTACAGGTGAAGCTTTCTTT
.	TRBV4-1	TRBJ1-4	.	CASSQVSRVNDEKLFF	TGCGCCAGCAGCCAAGTGTCACGGGTGAATGATGAAAAACTGTTTTTT
.	TRBV2	TRBJ1-3	TRBD1	CASSELRTGSGNTIYF	TGTGCCAGCAGTGAACTCAGGACAGGCTCTGGAAACACCATATATTTT
few	TRBV4-1	TRBJ1-6	.	CASTDVSGYNSPLHF	TGCGCCAGCACTGACGTTTCGGGGTATAATTCACCCCTCCACTTT
.	TRBV5-1	TRBJ1-1	.	CASSLDPSGNTEAFF	TGCGCCAGCAGCCTGGACCCTTCGGGGAACACTGAAGCTTTCTTT
.	TRBV4-1	TRBJ2-2	TRBD2	CASSQPRKQRGYTGELFF	TGCGCCAGCAGCCAACCACGCAAGCAGCGGGGGTACACCGGGGAGCTGTTTTTT
.	TRBV5-4	TRBJ2-7	.	CASSITDLGPYEQYF	TGTGCCAGCAGCATCACAGACCTGGGGCCCTACGAGCAGTACTTC
.	TRBV19	TRBJ1-1	.	CASGRGAFF	TGTGCCAGTGGGCGAGGGGCTTTCTTT
.	TRBV7-9	TRBJ2-7	TRBD1	CASNPGQPTYEQYF	TGTGCCAGCAACCCGGGACAGCCAACCTACGAGCAGTACTTC
.	TRBV9	TRBJ2-7	TRBD1	CASSIGQGSSYEQYF	TGTGCCAGCAGCATCGGACAGGGCAGCTCCTACGAGCAGTACTTC
.	TRBV9	TRBJ2-3	TRBD1	CASSFTGAGWTQYF	TGTGCCAGCAGCTTCACAGGGGCCGGGTGGACGCAGTATTTT